These T cell receptor beta chains were read from a single sample in a study of breast tumors, draining lymph nodes, adjacent tissues. TCRdb reprocessed the multiplex PCR reads with MiXCR, giving one entry per CDR3 protein. The sample lists some 150,000 distinct CDR3 sequences; about 22% were seen once. Sequenced input: axillary lymph node tissue. The receptor set was obtained from a female donor with breast cancer. Some clones in this sample may be carry-over from other donors' samples. CDR3s include the opening cysteine and the closing phenylalanine or tryptophan. Each record gives: D gene, clone size, V gene, J gene, CDR3 protein, CDR3 DNA. The D gene is left open where the match is weak. A row's size may be missing; if present it is once, few, many or a size class.

>TRBD2|many|TRBV7-2|TRBJ2-3
CASSFRTGGGKDTQYF
TGTGCCAGCAGCTTTCGGACGGGAGGGGGGAAAGATACGCAGTATTTT
>TRBD1|-|TRBV19|TRBJ2-7
CASSTGTGRYEQYF
TGTGCCAGTAGTACCGGGACAGGGAGGTACGAGCAGTACTTC
>TRBD1|-|TRBV27|TRBJ2-1
CASSSPGGLHNEQFF
TGTGCCAGCAGCTCGCCAGGGGGTTTACACAATGAGCAGTTCTTC
>TRBD2|many|TRBV6-2/TRBV6-3|TRBJ2-5
CASTTSGKETQYF
TGTGCCAGCACAACTAGCGGGAAAGAGACCCAGTACTTC
>TRBD2|many|TRBV12-3/TRBV12-4|TRBJ2-1
CASSSPTSGSPNEQFF
TGTGCCAGCAGTTCCCCGACTAGCGGGAGTCCCAATGAGCAGTTCTTC
>TRBD2|many|TRBV6-1|TRBJ2-3
CASSERSSGASTDTQYF
TGTGCCAGCAGTGAAAGGTCTAGCGGAGCTAGCACAGATACGCAGTATTTT
>TRBD2|many|TRBV5-1|TRBJ2-2
CASSLWLAGVTGELFF
TGCGCCAGCAGCTTGTGGCTAGCGGGAGTAACCGGGGAGCTGTTTTTT
>-|many|TRBV2|TRBJ1-5
CASSEGEAHQPQHF
TGTGCCAGCAGTGAAGGGGAGGCGCATCAGCCCCAGCATTTT
>-|few|TRBV19|TRBJ1-3
CASSTRGTVGNTIYF
TGTGCCAGTAGTACCCGCGGGACGGTTGGAAACACCATATATTTT
>-|many|TRBV28|TRBJ2-5
CASIQQETQYF
TGTGCCAGCATTCAACAAGAGACCCAGTACTTC
>-|many|TRBV11-2|TRBJ1-4
CASSLAGVDEKLFF
TGTGCCAGCAGCTTAGCAGGCGTAGATGAAAAACTGTTTTTT
>-|many|TRBV6-6|TRBJ1-5
CASSLLRENQPQHF
TGTGCCAGCAGCTTACTCCGAGAGAATCAGCCCCAGCATTTT
>-|-|TRBV6-6|TRBJ2-7
CASSLGPSYEQHF
TGTGCCAGCAGTTTAGGTCCCTCCTACGAGCAGCACTTC
>TRBD1|many|TRBV19|TRBJ2-5
CASSIRSGGDETQYF
TGTGCCAGTAGTATTCGGTCAGGGGGCGATGAGACCCAGTACTTC
>TRBD2|many|TRBV19|TRBJ2-1
CASSTPGLVPNEQFF
TGTGCCAGTAGTACACCGGGACTAGTGCCCAATGAGCAGTTCTTC
>TRBD2|once|TRBV5-1|TRBJ2-4
CASSLRAAGGGKNIQYF
TGCGCCAGCAGCTTGAGGGCTGCGGGAGGTGGCAAAAACATTCAGTACTTC
>TRBD2|many|TRBV2|TRBJ2-1
CASSPRASGTREQFF
TGTGCCAGCAGCCCAAGGGCTAGCGGGACACGTGAGCAGTTCTTC
>TRBD1|-|TRBV20-1|TRBJ2-5
CSASRGQRQETRYF
TGCAGTGCCTCCCGGGGACAGAGACAAGAGACCCGGTACTTC
>-|many|TRBV5-5|TRBJ2-7
CASSLIGYEQYF
TGTGCCAGCAGCTTGATCGGCTACGAGCAGTACTTC
>TRBD2|many|TRBV10-3|TRBJ2-5
CAIGSREGWETQYF
TGTGCCATCGGCTCGCGGGAGGGGTGGGAGACCCAGTACTTC